These 7 T cell receptor beta chains originate from one sample sequenced in a study of shared T cell receptors in the human thymus. Sequenced by immunoSEQ multiplex PCR; TCRdb stores in-frame clones only, minus some. The sample carries about 660,000 clones, around 87% recorded once. These records were also assigned to another study, of human thymus T cells.

The specimen sequenced was thymocytes. All receptors derive from a boy under two years old with a congenital heart defect.

The chain uses TRBV29-1 and TRBJ2-2; 8 bases align to TRBD2. With V trimmed by 0 bases and J by 5 bases, 2 bases remained unmatched. In germline, CDR1 is SQVTM, CDR2 ANQGSEA. This CDR3 comprises 14 residues. The CDR3 bases are TGCAGCGTTGAAGATCGGGGGGGGACCGGGGAGCTGTTTTTT. As protein: CSVEDRGGTGELFF.

The genes are TRBV6-5 and TRBJ2-1; TRBD2 matches 7 bases. Germline V gene sequence: CDR1 MNHEY, CDR2 SVGAGI. The trim removed 6 bases at V and 2 bases at J, leaving 4 bases unmatched. CDR3 length: 14 amino acids. CDR3 amino acids: CASRQREAYNEQFF. The CDR3 region has the DNA TGTGCCAGCAGGCAGCGGGAAGCCTACAATGAGCAGTTCTTC.

The rearrangement links TRBV12-5 to TRBJ1-5; 8 nucleotides match TRBD1. The germline gives CDR1 LGHNT, CDR2 FRNRAP. V trimming: 3 bases; J trimming: 0 bases; junction bases outside the gene matches: 7. CDR3 size: 17 residues. The CDR3: CASGLGTGSNSNQPQHF. The CDR3 nucleotides are TGTGCTAGTGGTTTAGGGACAGGATCAAATAGCAATCAGCCCCAGCATTTT.

The rearrangement uses TRBV14 and TRBJ2-7, with 8 bases identical to TRBD2. The CDR3 extends over 16 amino acids. Germline trimming cut 0 bases from V and 0 bases from J; bases unmatched to any gene: 4. In germline, CDR1 is SGHDN, CDR2 FVKESK. The CDR3 loop is CASSQESSGSSYEQYF. In nucleotides, the CDR3 is TGTGCCAGCAGCCAAGAGAGCAGCGGGAGCTCCTACGAGCAGTACTTC.

The rearrangement joins TRBV7-8 to TRBJ2-1; tentatively, D is TRBD1 (5 bases). The CDR3 covers 16 residues. The germline CDR1 and CDR2 sequences are SGHVS and FQNEAQ. Trimming took 5 bases from V and 7 from J, leaving 21 bases between them. Written as DNA, the CDR3 is TGTGCCAGCAGCGCCGACCCCCCCCAGGGAAGGAATGAGCAGTTCTTC. As protein: CASSADPPQGRNEQFF.

The chain's CDR3 is CASSPGERESTDTQYF. In DNA form, the CDR3 reads TGTGCCAGCAGCCCCGGAGAACGGGAGAGCACAGATACGCAGTATTTT. The rearrangement joins TRBV9 to TRBJ2-3; maybe TRBD2 (6 bases). Germline-derived CDR1 and CDR2 are SGDLS and YYNGEE. The CDR3 spans 16 residues. V lost 4 bases to trimming and J lost 0 bases, with 15 bases between them.

The J gene is TRBJ1-1, the V gene TRBV5-6; 10 nucleotides match TRBD1. Germline lookup yields CDR1 SGHDT and CDR2 YYEEEE. The CDR3 spans 16 residues. V gave up 4 bases and J gave up 3 bases; unmatched junction bases: 9. CDR3 protein: CASSLGGDRGDTEAFF. The DNA for the CDR3 is TGTGCCAGCAGCCTGGGGGGGGACAGGGGCGACACTGAAGCTTTCTTT.